These 19 T cell receptor beta chains originate from one sample sequenced in a study of cytomegalovirus exposure and HLA in healthy donors. Primers included in the PCR were 60 Vbeta and 13 Jbeta primers. Profiled with immunoSEQ multiplex PCR; TCRdb holds only in-frame clones, not every one. This table holds around 140,000 clones, roughly four fifths found once. Specimen: PBMCs. The source of these receptors is an older woman in good health and CMV-seronegative.

The CDR3 spells CASSAANTGELFF. DNA of the CDR3: TGCGCCAGCAGTGCCGCGAACACCGGGGAGCTGTTTTTT. The chain joins TRBV10-1 to TRBJ2-2; no reliable D call. Germline values: CDR1 WNHNN, CDR2 SYGVQD (reference sequence). CDR3 length: 13 residues. Deletions cut 4 bases from V and 0 bases from J, with 3 bases between.

This clone has more than one count but fewer than ten. The V and J genes are TRBV4-2 and TRBJ2-1; 9 bases match TRBD2. With V trimmed by 0 bases and J by 1 base, 7 bases remained unmatched. CDR3 length: 18 residues. CDR1 LGHNA and CDR2 YNFKEQ come from the germline V gene. The chain's CDR3 is CASSQEGYSGSSYNEQFF. As DNA, the CDR3 is TGTGCCAGCAGCCAAGAGGGGTATAGCGGGAGTTCCTACAATGAGCAGTTCTTC.

The V and J genes are TRBV4-1 and TRBJ1-3, with a weak D call TRBD1 (6 bases). CDR1 is MGHRA and CDR2 is YSYEKL in the germline V gene. The CDR3 length is 17 residues. Trimming took 5 bases from V and 0 from J, leaving 17 bases between them. For the CDR3, the DNA is TGCGCCAGCAGCGCTACAGGGCCCTTTAACTCTGGAAACACCATATATTTT. Translation gives CASSATGPFNSGNTIYF.

This clone was counted once. V and J are TRBV20-1 and TRBJ2-5; unclear D gene. Germline V CDR1 and CDR2: DFQATT, SNEGSKA (reference sequence). The CDR3 loop spans 9 amino acids. This CDR3 is CRAEETQYF. CDR3 in DNA: TGCAGGGCAGAAGAGACCCAGTACTTC.

The chain joins TRBV11-2 to TRBJ2-7; D not certain. The CDR3 extends over 15 amino acids. The V and J ends lost 3 bases and 4 bases respectively, with 16 bases between them. Germline V CDR1 and CDR2: SGHAT, FQNNGV. Here the CDR3 reads CASSFQSVVPYEQYF. For the CDR3, the DNA is TGTGCCAGCAGCTTCCAGAGCGTAGTCCCGTACGAGCAGTACTTC.

V gene TRBV29-1 combines with J gene TRBJ1-2; TRBD1 is a possible D gene (5 bases). CDR1 is SQVTM, CDR2 ANQGSEA, per germline. This CDR3 spans 11 amino acids. V was pared by 7 bases and J by 4 bases, with 10 bases between. The CDR3, as DNA: TGCAGCGCGGGGGATAGCTATGGCTACACCTTC. Protein product: CSAGDSYGYTF.

Only a few counts were recorded for this clone. The V gene is TRBV2, the J gene TRBJ1-1; tentatively, D is TRBD1 (6 bases). Germline V gene data show CDR1 as SNHLY and CDR2 as FYNNEI. This CDR3 spans 14 amino acids. V was clipped by 1 base and J by 7 bases, with 13 bases between them. CDR3 loop: CASSEGTAWGEAFF. CDR3 nucleotides: TGTGCCAGCAGTGAAGGGACAGCTTGGGGTGAAGCTTTCTTT.

This CDR3 reads CASSRLGIGLAGDEQYF. CDR3 in DNA: TGCGCCAGCAGCCGGTTGGGCATTGGACTAGCAGGAGACGAGCAGTACTTC. This chain connects TRBV4-1 to TRBJ2-7, with 8 bases fitting TRBD2. The CDR3 extends over 17 amino acids. CDR1 is MGHRA, CDR2 YSYEKL, per germline. With V trimmed by 4 bases and J by 5 bases, 16 bases remained unmatched.

This chain joins TRBV28 and TRBJ2-5; TRBD2 is a possible D gene (5 bases). V lost 9 bases and J lost 3, with 17 bases in between. From germline, CDR1 is MDHEN and CDR2 SYDVKM. The length of the CDR3 is 14 residues. The CDR3 DNA sequence: TGTGCCAGTTTCCTAGCTGGCGAGAAAGAGACCCAGTACTTC. This codes for CASFLAGEKETQYF.

The chain has TRBV5-1 and TRBJ2-7, with TRBD2 identical over 7 bases. The CDR3 consists of 15 residues. After removal of 0 bases from V and 3 bases from J, the junction contained 6 bases not matched to a gene. Germline-derived CDR1 and CDR2 are SGHRS and YFSETQ. CDR3 region: CASSLARVAGYEQYF. CDR3 nucleotides: TGCGCCAGCAGCTTGGCTAGGGTAGCGGGCTACGAGCAGTACTTC.

The chain uses TRBV6-5 and TRBJ2-2; 7 bases align to TRBD1. This CDR3 is 15 amino acids long. Losses at the gene ends were 11 bases for V and 1 base for J; bases not matched to a gene: 10. Germline V gives CDR1 MNHEY, CDR2 SVGAGI. For the CDR3, the DNA is TGTGCCTCCAGTGCCTGGACAGGGAACACCGGGGAGCTGTTTTTT. It is translated as CASSAWTGNTGELFF.

The V gene is TRBV6-1, the J gene TRBJ1-5; no clear D gene. The germline CDR1 and CDR2 sequences are MNHNS and SASEGT. The ends were cut back, 4 bases at V and 2 bases at J, with 3 bases in the middle. The CDR3 length is 12 residues. The DNA of the CDR3 is TGTGCCAGCAGTGCGGGCAATCAGCCCCAGCATTTT. This codes for CASSAGNQPQHF.

This sequence joins TRBV7-9 and TRBJ2-3, with 12 bases matching TRBD2. The ends lost 5 bases at V and 1 base at J; junction bases unmatched: 1. Germline CDR1 reads SEHNR; CDR2 reads FQNEAQ (reference sequence). The CDR3 extends over 15 amino acids. CDR3 sequence reads: CASSPSGGGTDTQYF. The CDR3 bases are TGTGCCAGCAGCCCTAGCGGGGGGGGCACAGATACGCAGTATTTT.

The rearrangement joins TRBV2 to TRBJ2-3; TRBD1 matches 7 bases. Germline-derived CDR1 and CDR2 are SNHLY and FYNNEI. The V gene end was trimmed by 9 bases and the J gene end by 2 bases; junction bases not matched to a gene: 8. The CDR3 sequence is 14 residues long. In DNA form, the CDR3 reads TGTGCCAGAGGGACAGTGATTCCCACAGATACGCAGTATTTT. It encodes CARGTVIPTDTQYF. The entire variable domain, with the rest obtained from reference TRBV2 and TRBJ2-3, is as follows: EPEVTQTPSHQVTQMGQEVILRCVPISNHLYFYWYRQILGQKVEFLVSFYNNEISEKSEIFDDQFSVERPDGSNFTLKIRSTKLEDSAMYFCARGTVIPTDTQYFGPGTRLTVL.

The V call is TRBV28, the J call TRBJ2-7, with 7 bases that match TRBD1. Germline-derived CDR1 and CDR2 are MDHEN and SYDVKM. This CDR3 is 17 amino acids long. V was clipped by 4 bases and J by 1 base; unmatched bases: 13. CDR3 region: CASSSRWDWTGSYEQYF. The CDR3 region has the DNA TGTGCCAGCAGTTCCCGATGGGATTGGACAGGATCCTACGAGCAGTACTTC.

The chain links TRBV28 to TRBJ2-7, with D possibly TRBD1 on 6 matching bases. CDR3 length equals 17 residues. Germline loops: CDR1 MDHEN, CDR2 SYDVKM. Trimming removed 4 bases from V and 6 bases from J, with 25 bases in between. The CDR3 is CASSSRFNRAYTSEQYF. CDR3 in DNA: TGTGCCAGCAGTTCTAGATTTAACAGGGCCTATACGAGCGAGCAGTACTTC.

In this sample, this clone turned up a few times. The rearrangement links TRBV7-3 to TRBJ2-1, with 8 nucleotides matching TRBD2. This CDR3 spans 14 amino acids. The V segment lost 5 bases and the J segment 2 bases; nucleotides outside the gene matches: 2. Germline CDR1 and CDR2: SGHTA and FQGTGA. Written as DNA, the CDR3 is TGTGCCAGCAGCCCCGGGGGGGCCTACAATGAGCAGTTCTTC. Translation gives CASSPGGAYNEQFF.

V and J are TRBV10-1 and TRBJ2-7; D gene uncertain. The CDR3 is 17 amino acids. CDR1 and CDR2 (germline): WNHNN, SYGVQD (reference sequence). V was pared by 4 bases and J by 6 bases, with 25 bases between. The CDR3 spells CASSVTKTPQVDCEQYF. The CDR3 DNA sequence: TGCGCCAGCAGTGTAACCAAGACACCCCAGGTTGATTGCGAGCAGTACTTC.

This chain connects TRBV7-2 to TRBJ2-3; perhaps TRBD2 as D (6 bases). CDR3 length: 15 residues. CDR1 and CDR2 (germline): SGHTA, FQGNSA. V gave up 1 base and J gave up 2 bases, with 10 bases separating them. The CDR3 protein is CASSLVAGNTDTQYF. DNA of the CDR3: TGTGCCAGCAGCTTAGTCGCGGGGAACACAGATACGCAGTATTTT.